This paragraph reports one T cell receptor (beta chain). This entry belongs to a study of blood T cell repertoires in COVID-19. The CDR3 spans 16 residues. Germline V gives CDR1 MGHRA, CDR2 YSYEKL. V was clipped by 3 bases and J by 4 bases; unmatched bases: 8. Libraries were prepared by immunoSEQ multiplex PCR; TCRdb keeps only in-frame clonotypes and omits some of them. This sample has more than 250,000 clones; roughly 84% occur once, and the top ten carry 1%. This TCR derives from a man aged 50-59 years with active or convalescent COVID-19. V usage is TRBV4-1 and J usage is TRBJ1-4, with TRBD1 matching 7 bases. The sample comprised peripheral blood. CDR3 residues: CASSHFEGASNEKLFF. Written as DNA, the CDR3 is TGCGCCAGCAGCCACTTCGAGGGGGCAAGTAATGAAAAACTGTTTTTT.